The clone carrying this TCR beta chain has a handful of counts. Its specificity is not known. The data were taken from a study of CD8+ T cells in alopecia areata. Study context: Treatment comprised oral tofacitinib, 5 to 10 mg twice daily, in treated patients.

Extraction of RNA preceded its reverse transcription into cDNA, which served as the sequencing template. Only in-frame clones appear in the TCRdb table, and some are missing; sequencing was by immunoSEQ multiplex PCR. This table has some 240,000 clones, approximately 61% appearing once. The CDR3 covers 12 residues. Losses at the gene ends were 6 bases for V and 6 bases for J; bases not matched to a gene: 5. Germline V gene data show CDR1 as SQVTM and CDR2 as ANQGSEA. Alopecia areata patients had lesional scalp punch biopsies and peripheral blood taken from them. Whole-study findings and limits: It was less clear whether patients shared TCRs than it was in mice, possibly because of HLA.

V usage is TRBV29-1 and J usage is TRBJ2-7, with 10 bases matching TRBD2. Source: CD4+ T cells sorted from blood, taken at week 0. The origin of this receptor is a human donor with alopecia areata. The DNA for the CDR3 is TGCAGCGTCGGGACTAGCGCCTCCGAGCAGTACTTC. This encodes CSVGTSASEQYF.